These 27 T cell receptor beta chains were all obtained from the same sample, sequenced in a study of T cell repertoires in cytomegalovirus infection. These TCRs' antigens remain unknown. TCRdb processed the reads anew with MiXCR; each CDR3 protein has one entry. The table lists about 470,000 distinct CDR3 sequences, more than 40% of them singletons. Source: cultured PBMCs, taken from culture after CMV antigen stimulation. The receptors stem from a human donor in good health (CMV status not recorded). Some clones in this sample may be carry-over from other donors' samples.

This clonotype has a count of ten or more. The V call is TRBV29-1, the J call TRBJ2-3, with a possible D match to TRBD1 (6 bases). This CDR3 is 13 amino acids long. CDR1 is SQVTM and CDR2 is ANQGSEA in the germline V gene. The V and J ends lost 4 bases and 4 bases respectively, with 12 bases between them. The CDR3 DNA reads as TGCAGCGTTGGCCAGGGGATAGCAGATACGCAGTATTTT. It translates to CSVGQGIADTQYF.

This chain joins TRBV5-1 and TRBJ1-1; maybe TRBD1 (6 bases). Germline CDR1 reads SGHRS; CDR2 reads YFSETQ. The CDR3 is 13 residues long. The V gene lost 3 bases and the J gene lost 5 bases, with 11 bases spanning the gap. CDR3 residues: CASSSTGYTEAFF. CDR3 sequence (DNA): TGCGCCAGCAGCTCGACAGGTTATACTGAAGCTTTCTTT.

The chain has TRBV25-1 and TRBJ2-7, with D possibly TRBD2 on 6 matching bases. From germline, CDR1 is MGHDK and CDR2 SYGVNS. Between the trimmed V and J ends, which lost 8 bases and 7 bases, there was a span of 21 bases. This CDR3 region has 14 residues. This chain's CDR3 is CASGRDGLYGEQYF. As DNA, the CDR3 is TGTGCCAGCGGAAGGGACGGACTATACGGAGAGCAGTACTTC.

This clonotype was found once. The chain employs TRBV12-3 or TRBV12-4 and TRBJ2-5; D could derive from TRBD1 or TRBD2 (5 bases each). This CDR3 region has 12 residues. V was cut by 10 bases and J by 0 bases, with 9 bases left in between. This CDR3 is CATGRYQETQYF. CDR3 DNA: TGTGCCACGGGACGGTACCAAGAGACCCAGTACTTC.

This clonotype occurred many times. The chain combines TRBV7-2 with TRBJ2-3; no definite D call. The CDR3 sequence is 13 residues long. The V and J ends lost 3 bases and 2 bases respectively, with 6 bases between them. The germline V gene has CDR1 SGHTA and CDR2 FQGNSA. CDR3 region: CASSFGYTDTQYF. Here the CDR3 DNA reads TGTGCCAGCAGCTTCGGTTACACAGATACGCAGTATTTT. Together with reference TRBV7-2 and TRBJ2-3, the CDR3 gives the full variable domain: GAGVSQSPSNKVTEKGKDVELRCDPISGHTALYWYRQSLGQGLEFLIYFQGNSAPDKSGLPSDRFSAERTGGSVSTLTIQRTQQEDSAVYLCASSFGYTDTQYFGPGTRLTVL.

V and J are TRBV11-3 and TRBJ1-2, with D unresolved. Looked up from germline, CDR1 is SGHNT and CDR2 is YENEEA. The V end was cut by 1 base, the J end by 2 bases, with 11 bases between. The CDR3 covers 15 residues. CDR3 bases: TGTGCCAGCAGCTTAGCCCGGGGTTCGAACTATGGCTACACCTTC. Its translation: CASSLARGSNYGYTF.

This chain links TRBV6-1 with TRBJ2-3; D is possibly TRBD2 (5 bases). CDR1 is MNHNS, CDR2 SASEGT, per germline. Trimming pared 7 bases from V and 2 bases from J, leaving 22 bases between. CDR3 length equals 17 residues. The CDR3, as DNA: TGTGCCAGCAACGAGGCGGAGGTTGGGGAGTACACAGATACGCAGTATTTT. Its protein is CASNEAEVGEYTDTQYF.

The sample holds a few counts of this clonotype. The V gene is TRBV19, the J gene TRBJ1-5; D ambiguous. V lost 7 bases and J 11 bases, leaving 18 bases between the germline ends. CDR3 length: 13 amino acids. The V gene's germline CDR1 is LNHDA and CDR2 SQIVND (reference sequence). The CDR3 nucleotides read TGTGCCAGTACCCGAGTGGGGTTCGGTTCCCAGCATTTT. The encoded protein is CASTRVGFGSQHF.

The chain employs TRBV5-5 and TRBJ1-3; D is uncertain. The germline CDR1 and CDR2 sequences are SGHKS and YYEKEE (reference sequence). This CDR3 is built from 12 residues. The V end lost 2 bases, the J end lost 6 bases, and 6 bases lay between the germline ends. CDR3 protein: CASSLSPNTIYF. DNA of the CDR3: TGTGCCAGCAGCTTAAGCCCAAACACCATATATTTT.

CDR3 in DNA: TGCGCCAGCAGCCAAGTTCTGGGGTTTACAGATACGCAGTATTTT. Translating it yields CASSQVLGFTDTQYF. The V and J genes are TRBV4-3 and TRBJ2-3, with D unresolved. The CDR3 has 15 amino acids. Germline lookup yields CDR1 LGHNA and CDR2 YSLEER. Trimming pared 1 base from V and 3 bases from J, leaving 11 bases between.

The chain links TRBV7-9 to TRBJ2-1, with 10 nucleotides matching TRBD2. Per the germline V gene, CDR1 is SEHNR and CDR2 is FQNEAQ (reference sequence). After removal of 1 base from V and 7 bases from J, the junction contained 7 bases not matched to a gene. This CDR3 is built from 16 residues. CDR3 sequence (DNA): TGTGCCAGCAGCTTAGGGGGAGCGGGAGGGCCGAATGAGCAGTTCTTC. This codes for CASSLGGAGGPNEQFF.

This clonotype appeared many times. The chain joins TRBV7-2 to TRBJ2-1; TRBD1 aligns across 7 bases. The CDR3 has 16 amino acids. Germline V lookup: CDR1 SGHTA, CDR2 FQGNSA. V was clipped by 5 bases and J by 1 base; unmatched bases: 8. The CDR3 nucleotides read TGTGCCAGCAGCCTTAACAGGGGCCCTTCCTACAATGAGCAGTTCTTC. Translation gives CASSLNRGPSYNEQFF.

This clonotype was counted between two and nine times. The gene calls are TRBV27 and TRBJ1-2, with TRBD1 identical over 12 bases. V was clipped by 2 bases and J by 8 bases; unmatched bases: 6. The V gene's germline CDR1 is MNHEY and CDR2 SMNVEV (reference sequence). The CDR3 contains 15 residues. CDR3 DNA: TGTGCCAGCAGTTTAGGGGACAGGGGGCGCGGAGGCTACACCTTC. It encodes CASSLGDRGRGGYTF.

In its sample, this clonotype was seen a few times. The rearrangement links TRBV24-1 to TRBJ1-5; tentatively, D is TRBD1 (5 bases). From germline, CDR1 is KGHDR and CDR2 SFDVKD. CDR3 size: 12 residues. Deletions cut 5 bases from V and 5 bases from J, with 6 bases between. Here the CDR3 DNA reads TGTGCCACCAGTGGAGGGGATCAGCCCCAGCATTTT. It translates to CATSGGDQPQHF.

This clonotype came up a few times. This sequence joins TRBV5-4 and TRBJ2-3, with TRBD1 matching over 7 bases. CDR3 size: 14 residues. Germline CDR1 is SGHNT and CDR2 is YYREEE (reference sequence). With 6 bases clipped from V and 2 bases from J, the junction kept 6 bases outside the gene matches. In DNA, the CDR3 is TGTGCCAGCAATATGGGACAGAACACAGATACGCAGTATTTT. Translated, it gives CASNMGQNTDTQYF.

V usage is TRBV5-1 and J usage is TRBJ2-7, with no clear D. Looked up from germline, CDR1 is SGHRS and CDR2 is YFSETQ. The CDR3 covers 14 residues. Trimming removed 4 bases from V and 1 base from J, with 12 bases in between. The CDR3 DNA reads TGCGCCAGCAGCCTCCGGGCAGAGTCCTACGAGCAGTACTTC. Translated, it gives CASSLRAESYEQYF. The full variable domain, in which reference TRBV5-1 and TRBJ2-7 provide the parts outside the CDR3, is KAGVTQTPRYLIKTRGQQVTLSCSPISGHRSVSWYQQTPGQGLQFLFEYFSETQRNKGNFPGRFSGRQFSNSRSEMNVSTLELGDSALYLCASSLRAESYEQYFGPGTRLTVT.

This clonotype was picked up a small number of times. The chain couples TRBV12-3 or TRBV12-4 to TRBJ1-4; unclear D gene. This CDR3 contains 15 residues. The V gene lost 6 bases and the J gene lost 7 bases, with 18 bases spanning the gap. The DNA of the CDR3 is TGTGCCAGCAGCCCGCCGGGAAGCTTAGGTGAAAAACTGTTTTTT. Translation: CASSPPGSLGEKLFF.

The gene calls are TRBV20-1 and TRBJ1-6, with D possibly matching TRBD1 (6 bases). CDR3 length: 15 amino acids. Germline CDR1 and CDR2: DFQATT and SNEGSKA (reference sequence). The V end was cut by 6 bases, the J end by 10 bases, with 22 bases between. CDR3 bases: TGCAGTGCCCCCCAGACAGGCAGGGGTCTCTCACCCCTCCACTTT. The encoded protein is CSAPQTGRGLSPLHF.

This clonotype occurred a few times. V is TRBV7-8 and J is TRBJ2-7; 9 positions agree with TRBD1. Trimming took 5 bases from V and 3 from J; bases not matched to a gene: 11. Germline V lookup: CDR1 SGHVS, CDR2 FQNEAQ. The CDR3 has 16 amino acids. The CDR3 region is CASSTTHRDRVYEQYF. Here the CDR3 DNA reads TGTGCCAGCAGCACCACTCACCGGGACAGGGTCTACGAGCAGTACTTC.

The chain employs TRBV2 and TRBJ1-6; 7 nucleotides line up with TRBD1. The CDR3 is 14 amino acids. The V and J ends lost 7 bases and 6 bases, in that order; junction bases with no gene match: 6. Germline CDR1 SNHLY, CDR2 FYNNEI. CDR3 bases: TGTGCCAGCATTACTACAGGGGCTAATTCACCCCTCCACTTT. Amino acid sequence: CASITTGANSPLHF.

This clonotype was recorded a few times. The rearrangement joins TRBV7-9 to TRBJ1-4; tentative D call: TRBD1 (5 bases). Germline V gene sequence: CDR1 SEHNR, CDR2 FQNEAQ (reference sequence). The CDR3 totals 14 residues. V lost 5 bases to trimming and J lost 7 bases, with 14 bases between them. The CDR3 sequence: CASSRTREGEKLFF. In DNA, the CDR3 is TGTGCCAGCAGCCGTACCAGGGAGGGTGAAAAACTGTTTTTT. The entire variable domain, with the rest obtained from reference TRBV7-9 and TRBJ1-4, is as follows: DTGVSQNPRHKITKRGQNVTFRCDPISEHNRLYWYRQTLGQGPEFLTYFQNEAQLEKSRLLSDRFSAERPKGSFSTLEIQRTEQGDSAMYLCASSRTREGEKLFFGSGTQLSVL.

Points on this clonotype: At one end the junction does not follow the germline gene, possibly because of a read error. The chain has TRBV3-1 and TRBJ2-3; a weak D match, TRBD2 (6 bases). The CDR3 spans 15 residues. Per germline, CDR1 LGHDT and CDR2 YNNKEL (reference sequence). The CDR3 here is CASRQMGRGPDTQYF. For the CDR3, the DNA is TGTGCCAGCCGCCAGATGGGGCGGGGTCCAGATACGCAGTATTTT.

This chain joins TRBV15 and TRBJ2-2; 7 positions agree with TRBD2. Germline V gene data show CDR1 as LNHNV and CDR2 as YYDKDF (reference sequence). After removal of 5 bases from V and 5 bases from J, the junction contained 11 bases not matched to a gene. The CDR3 runs 16 residues. The CDR3 nucleotides read TGTGCCACCAGCCCGACGGCGGGAGCGGGGACCGGGGAGCTGTTTTTT. Translation gives CATSPTAGAGTGELFF.

In this sample, this clonotype turned up a few times. The chain uses TRBV7-9 and TRBJ1-6; 9 bases fit TRBD1. The germline V gene encodes CDR1 SEHNR and CDR2 FQNEAQ (reference sequence). The CDR3 is made up of 17 amino acids. J lost 10 bases, V lost 1 base, and 11 bases had no gene match. The CDR3, as DNA: TGTGCCAGCAGCTTAGAACAGGGGGCGGCTAGGTACTCACCCCTCCACTTT. Its protein is CASSLEQGAARYSPLHF.

The chain carries TRBV7-8 and TRBJ2-4; D ambiguous. The germline CDR1 and CDR2 sequences are SGHVS and FQNEAQ. CDR3 length: 15 amino acids. V was clipped by 1 base and J by 0 bases, with 7 bases between them. The CDR3 DNA follows: TGTGCCAGCAGCTTAGGGGTATTAGCCAAAAACATTCAGTACTTC. Translating gives CASSLGVLAKNIQYF.

V usage is TRBV28 and J usage is TRBJ1-1; D is perhaps TRBD1 (5 bases). V lost 5 bases and J lost 0, with 16 bases in between. The CDR3 totals 16 residues. Germline CDR1 is MDHEN and CDR2 is SYDVKM. CDR3 loop: CASSDRPGHLNTEAFF. DNA of the CDR3: TGTGCCAGCAGTGACCGACCCGGACATTTGAACACTGAAGCTTTCTTT.

This clonotype was picked up a small number of times. This rearrangement joins TRBV2 to TRBJ1-1; 10 nucleotides agree with TRBD1. CDR1 is SNHLY and CDR2 is FYNNEI in the germline V gene. There are 16 residues in the CDR3. The V segment lost 4 bases and the J segment 1 base; nucleotides outside the gene matches: 6. This CDR3 reads CASSGGQGIRNTEAFF. The CDR3 DNA is TGTGCCAGCAGTGGGGGACAGGGGATAAGGAACACTGAAGCTTTCTTT.